This note documents a single T cell receptor (beta chain) sequence. The specificity of this receptor is unknown. The sample holds no much larger clone one base away, and base qualities are not on file. This sample was included in a study of blood T cell repertoires in COVID-19 (dated by TCRdb to the early 2020s). General notes on the study: Samples covering the acute and convalescent phases of COVID-19 were provided by collaborators in the United States, Italy and Spain. The prospective study material was composed of cDNA or gDNA derived from T cells, B-cell-depleted T cells, or PBMCs. Subjects who had been exposed to COVID-19, were actively infected with it, or had recovered from it provided the deeply sampled blood TCRbeta repertoires that made up the dataset. A freely available public database, intended as a resource for researchers studying the immune response to SARS-CoV-2, is where the repertoires were released. The samples were drawn from the first 160 participants of the ongoing ImmuneRACE study and from over a thousand subjects provided by 6 global collaborators. The sample metadata nearly always contained a de-identified subject ID, COVID-19 status, age in years and sex. HLA class I and class II types, where available, came from metadata supplied by the sample provider rather than from assay-based typing.

CDR1 SEHNR and CDR2 FQNEAQ were looked up in the germline V gene (reference sequence). Trimming removed 1 base from V and 6 bases from J; the gene matches leave 7 bases unexplained. The CDR3 has 15 amino acids, counting the end cysteine and phenylalanine. Solely the CDR3 DNA is kept, with 45 bases framed from the first base. The paper as a whole reports these results and caveats: The amount of clinical and demographic metadata varied by source and participant and was provided uncurated.

In Seattle, one collaborating source enrolled patients while the infection was active and tracked those patients longitudinally over the course of disease. Whole blood was collected in K2EDTA tubes by collaborating institutions according to the institutions' own protocols. For TCRbeta analysis, collaborators shipped samples in one of three forms: frozen whole blood, isolated PBMCs, or DNA extracted from either of those sample types. TCRbeta CDR3 regions were amplified from genomic DNA using the immunoSEQ Assay, a bias-controlled multiplex PCR. In the source study's methods: The number of nucleated cells in each sample was estimated by amplification of reference gene primers within the assay. To quantify the absolute abundance of each unique TCRbeta CDR3 rearrangement, sequence reads were collapsed and filtered. Productive Simpson clonality was computed per sample as the square root of Simpson's diversity index over productive rearrangements. The immuneACCESS repertoire file appears here via TCRdb, limited to in-frame rearrangements. These files lack a portion of the clones; in checked studies, under half of the deficit traces to unresolved V genes, and the cause of the others is not known. V and J calls plus clone size are reproduced from that table; the DNA served to infer D and trimming. The sample has over 150,000 clones on record, roughly 88% of them singletons. The ten most abundant clones make up roughly 4.5% of the sample.

The sequencing input was peripheral blood. The rearranged chain carries TRBV7-9 and TRBJ2-5, and TRBD1 matches 8 of the central bases. This clonotype was sampled from a man aged 18 to 29 with COVID-19, enrolled during active disease. In nucleotide form, the sequence is TGTGCCAGCAGCTTAGATCCGGGACAGGTCAAGACCCAGTACTTC. Its protein product is CASSLDPGQVKTQYF.